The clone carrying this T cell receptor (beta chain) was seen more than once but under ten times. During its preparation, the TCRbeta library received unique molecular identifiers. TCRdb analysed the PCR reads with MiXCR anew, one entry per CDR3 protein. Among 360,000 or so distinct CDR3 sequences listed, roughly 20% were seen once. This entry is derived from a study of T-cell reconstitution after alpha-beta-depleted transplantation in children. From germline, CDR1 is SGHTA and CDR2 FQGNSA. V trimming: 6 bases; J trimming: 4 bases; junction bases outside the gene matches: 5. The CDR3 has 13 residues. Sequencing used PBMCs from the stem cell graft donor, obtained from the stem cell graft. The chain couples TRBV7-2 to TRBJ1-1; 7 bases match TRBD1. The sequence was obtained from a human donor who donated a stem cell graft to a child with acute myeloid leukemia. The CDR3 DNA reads TGTGCCAGCAGAAAACAGGGGACCACTGAAGCTTTCTTT. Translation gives CASRKQGTTEAFF.